Sequencing of this TCR beta chain was carried out in a study of T-cell memory formation after mild COVID-19 (dated by TCRdb to about 2021). A note on the overall study: TCR sequence clusters from the two donors were largely donor specific. In a couple of donors, T-cell clones that expanded and contracted after mild COVID-19 were tracked by sequencing TCRalpha and TCRbeta repertoires over time. The cohort was made up of two young adult volunteers, one female and one male, who were previously healthy.

The sequencing machine was an Illumina NovaSeq 6000. TCRalpha and TCRbeta cDNA libraries were built by 5'RACE with constant-segment primers, adding sample barcodes and unique molecular identifiers. Trizol reagent was used to extract RNA from every sample. Libraries were amplified in two PCR steps, with a second sample barcode and Illumina TruSeq adapters added in the second step. The libraries were sequenced on an Illumina NovaSeq using 2 x 150 bp paired-end reads. As for how the authors treated the data: Demultiplexing of reads and collapsing into UMI-guided consensus sequences were performed with migec v1.2.7. Using mixcr v2.1.11, UMI consensuses were aligned to TRA and TRB V and J templates and then assembled into clonotypes. A clonotype was counted as expanded or contracted only when both edgeR and NoisET called the clonotype significant, with the noise models trained on biological replicates. For edgeR calls, the cutoffs were a false discovery rate-adjusted p below 0.01 and a log2 fold-change threshold of 1. PCA with hierarchical clustering of max-normalized trajectories of the 1000 most abundant clonotypes was used as exploratory dynamics analysis. Each responding clone was given a CD4 or CD8 phenotype based on the CD4+ and CD8+ repertoires, which had been sequenced separately. Clones were called with MiXCR by TCRdb after fastp trimmed the public reads at Q25, and only in-frame beta chains were retained. Every distinct CDR3 protein forms one entry, paired with its most common genes and DNA. TCRdb's processing, not the study's, gives the V and J calls here. The sample includes 150,000 to 200,000 distinct CDR3 sequences, with 14% observed a single time. Around an eighth of the sample belongs to the ten largest clones.

Ficoll-Paque density gradient centrifugation was used to isolate PBMCs. Looking up the germline V gene yields CDR1 MNHEY and CDR2 SVGAGI. The germline V end is reduced by 6 bases and the J end by 3 bases; junction bases left unmatched: 10. Measured from the cysteine to the phenylalanine, the CDR3 is 16 residues long. This entry keeps only the CDR3 DNA: 48 bases, framed from base 1. The study at large found these results: Clones contracting from day 15 to 85 had balanced CD4/CD8 phenotypes, while a second wave expanding from day 15 to 37 was biased towards CD4+. Contracting CD4+ clones were located mainly in the CM and EM memory subsets, whereas CD8+ clones were found to be enriched in EMRA. Whether the second-wave clones peaking on day 37 were SARS-CoV-2 specific was not confirmed. The study included only a couple of mild cases, and larger cohorts that include severe cases with pre-infection samples were judged to be necessary. Some responding clones were detected in pre-infection memory, suggesting pre-existing cross-reactive memory T cells joined the SARS-CoV-2 response.

A remark on this clonotype: The antigen this receptor binds is unknown. Base qualities are missing; no much larger clone stands one base away.

The chain uses TRBV6-5 and TRBJ2-2; 7 junctional bases match TRBD1. This receptor was taken from an adult woman who had mild COVID-19 (a few samples of this study predate the infection). The sample titles of this study are shuffled in the database, so cell type and time point are left out; the donor was told from shared clones. Sequencing was performed on PBMCs or a T cell subset sorted from them (not recorded which). The nucleotides are TGTGCCAGCAGCCGAAACAGGGGAAGGGACACCGGGGAGCTGTTTTTT. The translation is CASSRNRGRDTGELFF.